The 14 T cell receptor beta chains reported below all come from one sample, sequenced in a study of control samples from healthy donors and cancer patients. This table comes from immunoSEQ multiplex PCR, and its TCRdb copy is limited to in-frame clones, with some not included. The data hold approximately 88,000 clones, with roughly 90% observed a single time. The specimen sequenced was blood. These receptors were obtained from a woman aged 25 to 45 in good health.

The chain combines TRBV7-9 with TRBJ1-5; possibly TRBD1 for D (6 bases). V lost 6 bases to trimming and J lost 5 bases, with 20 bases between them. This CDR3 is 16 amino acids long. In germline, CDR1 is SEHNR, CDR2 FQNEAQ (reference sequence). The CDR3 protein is CASSKREGVDDQPQHF. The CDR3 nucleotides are TGTGCCAGCAGTAAACGCGAGGGGGTTGACGATCAGCCCCAGCATTTT.

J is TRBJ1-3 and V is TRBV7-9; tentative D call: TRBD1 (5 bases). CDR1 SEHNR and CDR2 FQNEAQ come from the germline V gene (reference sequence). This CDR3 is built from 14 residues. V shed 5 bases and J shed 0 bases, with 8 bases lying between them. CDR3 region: CASSQTVSGNTIYF. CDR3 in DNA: TGTGCCAGCAGCCAGACAGTCTCTGGAAACACCATATATTTT.

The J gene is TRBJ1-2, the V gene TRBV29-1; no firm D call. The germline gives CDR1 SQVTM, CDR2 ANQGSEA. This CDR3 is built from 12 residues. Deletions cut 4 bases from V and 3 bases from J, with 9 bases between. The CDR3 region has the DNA TGCAGCGTTGTTCTGCCGGACTATGGCTACACCTTC. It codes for CSVVLPDYGYTF. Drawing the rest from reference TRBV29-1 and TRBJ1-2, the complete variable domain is SAVISQKPSRDICQRGTSLTIQCQVDSQVTMMFWYRQQPGQSLTLIATANQGSEATYESGFVIDKFPISRPNLTFSTLTVSNMSPEDSSIYLCSVVLPDYGYTFGSGTRLTVV.

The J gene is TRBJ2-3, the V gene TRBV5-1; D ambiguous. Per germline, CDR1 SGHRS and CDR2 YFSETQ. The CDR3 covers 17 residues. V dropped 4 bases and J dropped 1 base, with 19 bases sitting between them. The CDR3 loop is CASSTSVEGSGTDTQYF. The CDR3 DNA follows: TGCGCCAGCAGCACGAGTGTAGAAGGGTCGGGCACAGATACGCAGTATTTT.

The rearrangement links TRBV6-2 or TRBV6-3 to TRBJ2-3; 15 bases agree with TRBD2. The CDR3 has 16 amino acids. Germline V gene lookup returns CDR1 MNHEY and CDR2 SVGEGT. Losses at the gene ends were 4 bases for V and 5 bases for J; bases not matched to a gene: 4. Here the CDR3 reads CASSLGLAGGRDTQYF. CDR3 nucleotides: TGTGCCAGCAGTTTGGGACTAGCGGGAGGAAGAGATACGCAGTATTTT.

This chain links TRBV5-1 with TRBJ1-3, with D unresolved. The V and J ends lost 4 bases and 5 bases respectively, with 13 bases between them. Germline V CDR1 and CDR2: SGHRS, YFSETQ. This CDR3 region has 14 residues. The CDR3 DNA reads TGCGCCAGCAGCCTCGATATCGGGAGAAACACCATATATTTT. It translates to CASSLDIGRNTIYF.

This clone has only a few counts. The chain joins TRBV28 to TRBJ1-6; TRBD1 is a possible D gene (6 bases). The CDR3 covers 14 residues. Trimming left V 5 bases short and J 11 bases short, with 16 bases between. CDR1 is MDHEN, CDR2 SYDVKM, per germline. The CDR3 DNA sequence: TGTGCCAGCAGTCCCCCCTCCAGGGGAGCACCCCTCCACTTT. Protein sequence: CASSPPSRGAPLHF.

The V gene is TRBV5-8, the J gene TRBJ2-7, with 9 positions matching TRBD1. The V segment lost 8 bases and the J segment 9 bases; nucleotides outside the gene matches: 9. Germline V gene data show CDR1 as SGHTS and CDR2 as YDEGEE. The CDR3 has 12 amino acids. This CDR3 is CASDTGGPAQYF. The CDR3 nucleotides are TGTGCCAGTGATACAGGGGGCCCGGCGCAGTACTTC.

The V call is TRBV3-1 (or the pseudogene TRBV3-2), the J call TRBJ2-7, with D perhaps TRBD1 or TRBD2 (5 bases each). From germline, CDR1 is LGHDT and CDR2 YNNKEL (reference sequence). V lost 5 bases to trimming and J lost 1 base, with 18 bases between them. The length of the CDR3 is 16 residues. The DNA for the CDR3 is TGTGCCAGCAGCTGGTCCGGGACGCTCACTTCCTACGAGCAGTACTTC. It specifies CASSWSGTLTSYEQYF.

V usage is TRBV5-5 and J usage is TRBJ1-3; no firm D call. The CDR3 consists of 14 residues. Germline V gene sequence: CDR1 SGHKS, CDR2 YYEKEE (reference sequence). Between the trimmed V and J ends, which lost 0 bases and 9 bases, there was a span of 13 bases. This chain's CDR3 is CASSLGPNPGTIYF. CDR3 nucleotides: TGTGCCAGCAGCTTGGGACCCAACCCGGGCACCATATATTTT.

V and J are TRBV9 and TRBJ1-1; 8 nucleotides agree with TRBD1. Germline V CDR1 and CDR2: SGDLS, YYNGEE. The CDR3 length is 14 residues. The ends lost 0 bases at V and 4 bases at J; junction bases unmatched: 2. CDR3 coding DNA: TGTGCCAGCAGCGTAGTCACAGGGGGCACTGAAGCTTTCTTT. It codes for CASSVVTGGTEAFF.

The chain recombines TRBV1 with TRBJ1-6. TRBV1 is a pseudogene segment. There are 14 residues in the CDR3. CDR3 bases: TGCACCAGCGGAGGGCCGACTAATAATTCACCCCTCCACTTT. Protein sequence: CTSGGPTNNSPLHF.

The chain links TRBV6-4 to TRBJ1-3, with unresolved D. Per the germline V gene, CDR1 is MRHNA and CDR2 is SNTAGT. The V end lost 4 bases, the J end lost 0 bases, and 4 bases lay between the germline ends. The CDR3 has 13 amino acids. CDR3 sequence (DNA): TGTGCCAGCAGTGCGGACTCTGGAAACACCATATATTTT. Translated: CASSADSGNTIYF.

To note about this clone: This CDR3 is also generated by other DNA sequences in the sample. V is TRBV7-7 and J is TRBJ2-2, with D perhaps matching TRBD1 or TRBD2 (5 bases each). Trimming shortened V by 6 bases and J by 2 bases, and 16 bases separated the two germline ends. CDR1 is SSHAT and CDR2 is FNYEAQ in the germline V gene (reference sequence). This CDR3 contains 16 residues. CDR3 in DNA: TGTGCCAGCAGTCCGGGGCGTACGGTAAACACCGGGGAGCTGTTTTTT. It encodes CASSPGRTVNTGELFF.